Below are 15 T cell receptor beta chains sequenced from a single sample in a study of blood T cell repertoires in COVID-19. The method was immunoSEQ multiplex PCR; TCRdb's version includes in-frame clones alone and lacks a portion of them. The sample has under 300,000 clones, around 85% seen once; the top ten hold about 10%. The sample comprised peripheral blood. The receptors come from a woman in her seventies with acute or convalescent COVID-19.

V gene TRBV7-2 combines with J gene TRBJ2-2, with 9 bases lining up with TRBD2. V was pared by 5 bases and J by 5 bases, with 9 bases of the junction left unmatched. This CDR3 has 16 residues. Germline lookup yields CDR1 SGHTA and CDR2 FQGNSA. CDR3 in amino acids: CASSLRSLAGTGELFF. In DNA, the CDR3 is TGTGCCAGCAGCCTAAGGTCCCTAGCGGGGACCGGGGAGCTGTTTTTT.

The chain couples TRBV2 to TRBJ1-2; weak D call: TRBD1 (5 bases). Trimming stripped 6 bases from V and 1 base from J, with 9 bases between. This CDR3 has 13 residues. Germline loops: CDR1 SNHLY, CDR2 FYNNEI. CDR3 nucleotides: TGTGCCAGCAGCCTACAGGTTAACTATGGCTACACCTTC. Residues: CASSLQVNYGYTF.

This clone was observed a few times. CDR3 sequence reads: CASSGDRGQDTEAFF. The CDR3 region has the DNA TGTGCCAGCAGTGGCGACAGGGGGCAGGACACTGAAGCTTTCTTT. This chain links TRBV25-1 with TRBJ1-1; 10 bases line up with TRBD1. The V gene end was trimmed by 4 bases and the J gene end by 3 bases; junction bases not matched to a gene: 5. This CDR3 has 15 residues. Germline loops: CDR1 MGHDK, CDR2 SYGVNS. The whole variable domain, filled in from reference TRBV25-1 and TRBJ1-1, reads EADIYQTPRYLVIGTGKKITLECSQTMGHDKMYWYQQDPGMELHLIHYSYGVNSTEKGDLSSESTVSRIRTEHFPLTLESARPSHTSQYLCASSGDRGQDTEAFFGQGTRLTVV.

The V gene is TRBV19, the J gene TRBJ1-2; unclear D gene. CDR3 length: 14 amino acids. Germline assignment: CDR1 LNHDA and CDR2 SQIVND (reference sequence). V was trimmed by 8 bases and J by 0 bases, leaving 13 bases between them. CDR3 sequence: CASRRGQANYGYTF. In DNA form, the CDR3 reads TGTGCCAGTCGCCGGGGTCAGGCTAACTATGGCTACACCTTC.

The chain employs TRBV5-1 and TRBJ1-1, with TRBD1 matching over 7 bases. CDR3 length: 15 residues. Trimming at V came to 5 bases and at J to 0 bases, leaving 7 bases not matched to a gene. Germline-derived CDR1 and CDR2 are SGHRS and YFSETQ. CDR3 sequence (DNA): TGCGCCAGCAGGGGAGCGACAGGGATGAACACTGAAGCTTTCTTT. This encodes CASRGATGMNTEAFF. Full variable domain (rest looked up from reference TRBV5-1 and TRBJ1-1): KAGVTQTPRYLIKTRGQQVTLSCSPISGHRSVSWYQQTPGQGLQFLFEYFSETQRNKGNFPGRFSGRQFSNSRSEMNVSTLELGDSALYLCASRGATGMNTEAFFGQGTRLTVV.

V usage is TRBV30 and J usage is TRBJ1-4; D remains ambiguous. The V end was cut by 3 bases, the J end by 3 bases, with 11 bases between. CDR1 is GTSNPN, CDR2 SVGIG, per germline (reference sequence). CDR3 length equals 14 residues. CDR3 nucleotides: TGTGCCTGGAGCCACGGCGGAGCTAATGAAAAACTGTTTTTT. Its translation: CAWSHGGANEKLFF.

The table lists this clone with a few counts. This rearrangement joins TRBV4-1 to TRBJ1-6, with D perhaps TRBD1 (6 bases). V lost 0 bases, J lost 7 bases, and 10 bases lay in between. This CDR3 spans 15 amino acids. CDR1 is MGHRA and CDR2 is YSYEKL in the germline V gene. The chain's CDR3 is CASSQEGQGNSPLHF. CDR3 bases: TGCGCCAGCAGCCAAGAAGGTCAGGGGAATTCACCCCTCCACTTT.

The V and J genes are TRBV2 and TRBJ1-2; 8 positions agree with TRBD1. The V and J ends lost 8 bases and 4 bases, in that order; junction bases with no gene match: 9. The length of the CDR3 is 14 residues. Germline CDR1 SNHLY, CDR2 FYNNEI. The CDR3 reads CASGGSGGLYGYTF. CDR3 in DNA: TGTGCCAGCGGGGGGTCAGGGGGCCTCTATGGCTACACCTTC.

This clone was recorded a few times. The rearrangement joins TRBV30 to TRBJ2-1, with TRBD2 as a possible D gene (6 bases). There are 12 residues in the CDR3. The ends were cut back, 7 bases at V and 6 bases at J, with 13 bases in the middle. CDR1 is GTSNPN and CDR2 is SVGIG in the germline V gene (reference sequence). As DNA, the CDR3 is TGTGCCTATAGCGGCTCTCGCAATGAGCAGTTCTTC. Translation: CAYSGSRNEQFF.

This clone was counted between two and nine times. The chain employs TRBV7-2 and TRBJ2-4; D unclear. The CDR3 runs 17 residues. Trimming left V 2 bases short and J 1 base short, with 15 bases between. Per the germline V gene, CDR1 is SGHTA and CDR2 is FQGNSA. Here the CDR3 DNA reads TGTGCCAGCAGCTTAAGGATGGGCTCCCAGGCCAAAAACATTCAGTACTTC. Translation gives CASSLRMGSQAKNIQYF.

This clone appeared a single time. The chain employs TRBV4-1 and TRBJ1-3, with TRBD1 as a possible D gene (5 bases). V was trimmed by 1 base and J by 4 bases, leaving 14 bases between them. The CDR3 is made up of 16 amino acids. Germline CDR1 reads MGHRA; CDR2 reads YSYEKL. The CDR3 DNA follows: TGCGCCAGCAGCCAAGCCCCCAGGGCGGCAGGAAACACCATATATTTT. Amino acid sequence: CASSQAPRAAGNTIYF.

The genes are TRBV18 and TRBJ1-3, with a possible D match to TRBD1 (6 bases). CDR1 is KGHSH and CDR2 is LQKENI in the germline V gene. This CDR3 region has 15 residues. V was shortened by 3 bases and J by 3 bases, with 12 bases between the two germline ends. The CDR3 region has the DNA TGTGCCAGCTCACCCAGACAGGTCGGTGGAAACACCATATATTTT. Amino acids: CASSPRQVGGNTIYF.

The chain uses TRBV11-2 and TRBJ2-7, with unresolved D. Germline CDR1 reads SGHAT; CDR2 reads FQNNGV. With 4 bases removed from V and 2 bases from J, the gap between germline ends came to 12 bases. CDR3 length: 14 residues. CDR3 amino acids: CASSSLQPAYEQYF. The CDR3 bases are TGTGCCAGCAGCTCCCTACAGCCCGCCTACGAGCAGTACTTC.

V usage is TRBV4-1 and J usage is TRBJ1-2, with D possibly being TRBD1 (5 bases). The CDR3 is 15 amino acids. The ends were cut back, 1 base at V and 2 bases at J, with 11 bases in the middle. Germline assignment: CDR1 MGHRA and CDR2 YSYEKL. The CDR3 DNA reads as TGCGCCAGCAGCCAAGTCGGGACTGCCAACTATGGCTACACCTTC. Residues: CASSQVGTANYGYTF.

In nucleotides, the CDR3 is TGTGCCAGCAGTCCACAGTGGAATCAGCCCCAGCATTTT. Translation: CASSPQWNQPQHF. This chain connects TRBV12-3 or TRBV12-4 to TRBJ1-5; D is undetermined. The CDR3 is made up of 13 amino acids. V shed 5 bases and J shed 4 bases, with 9 bases lying between them.